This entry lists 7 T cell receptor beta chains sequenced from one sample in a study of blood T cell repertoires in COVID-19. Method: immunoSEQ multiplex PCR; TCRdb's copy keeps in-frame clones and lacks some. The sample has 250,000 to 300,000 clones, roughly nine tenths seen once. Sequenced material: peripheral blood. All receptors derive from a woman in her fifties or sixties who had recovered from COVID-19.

This chain's CDR3 is CASSQLGGETQYF. The CDR3 DNA follows: TGTGCCAGCAGCCAACTAGGAGGAGAGACCCAGTACTTC. The V and J genes are TRBV5-6 and TRBJ2-5, with D possibly matching TRBD2 (5 bases). V gave up 4 bases and J gave up 4 bases, with 11 bases separating them. The CDR3 has 13 amino acids. Germline lookup yields CDR1 SGHDT and CDR2 YYEEEE.

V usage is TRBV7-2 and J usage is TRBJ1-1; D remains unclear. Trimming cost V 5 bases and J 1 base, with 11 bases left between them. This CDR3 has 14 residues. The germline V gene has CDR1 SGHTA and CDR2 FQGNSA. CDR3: CASSTRRQNTEAFF. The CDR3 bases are TGTGCCAGCAGCACCCGTCGACAGAACACTGAAGCTTTCTTT. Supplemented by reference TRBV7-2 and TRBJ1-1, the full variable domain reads GAGVSQSPSNKVTEKGKDVELRCDPISGHTALYWYRQSLGQGLEFLIYFQGNSAPDKSGLPSDRFSAERTGGSVSTLTIQRTQQEDSAVYLCASSTRRQNTEAFFGQGTRLTVV.

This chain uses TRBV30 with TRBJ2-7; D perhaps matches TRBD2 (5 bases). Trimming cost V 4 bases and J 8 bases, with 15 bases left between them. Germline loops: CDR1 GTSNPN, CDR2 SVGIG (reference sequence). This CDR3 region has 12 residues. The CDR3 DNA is TGTGCCTGGATCCGGGATTCTAGCAAGCAGTACTTC. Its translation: CAWIRDSSKQYF.

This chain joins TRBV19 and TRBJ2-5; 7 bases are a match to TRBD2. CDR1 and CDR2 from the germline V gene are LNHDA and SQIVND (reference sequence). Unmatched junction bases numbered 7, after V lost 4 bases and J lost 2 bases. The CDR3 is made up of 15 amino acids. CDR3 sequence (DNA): TGTGCCAGTAGTACTTTGGCGGGACTACAAGAGACCCAGTACTTC. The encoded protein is CASSTLAGLQETQYF.

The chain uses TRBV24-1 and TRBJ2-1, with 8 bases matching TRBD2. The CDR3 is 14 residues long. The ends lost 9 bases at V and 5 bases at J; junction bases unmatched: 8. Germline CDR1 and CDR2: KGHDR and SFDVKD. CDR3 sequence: CATSGRGVNNEQFF. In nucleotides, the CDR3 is TGTGCCACCTCCGGGAGGGGGGTGAACAATGAGCAGTTCTTC.

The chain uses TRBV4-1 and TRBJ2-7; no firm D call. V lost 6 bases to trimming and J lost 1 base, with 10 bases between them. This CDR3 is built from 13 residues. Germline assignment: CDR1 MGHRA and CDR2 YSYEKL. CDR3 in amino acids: CASSLHGSYEQYF. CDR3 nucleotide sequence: TGCGCCAGCAGTCTACACGGGTCCTACGAGCAGTACTTC.

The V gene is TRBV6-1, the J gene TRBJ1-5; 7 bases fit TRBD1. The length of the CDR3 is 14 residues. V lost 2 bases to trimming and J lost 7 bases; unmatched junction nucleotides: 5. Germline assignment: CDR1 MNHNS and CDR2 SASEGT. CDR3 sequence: CASSERAGGQPQHF. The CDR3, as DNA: TGTGCCAGCAGTGAAAGGGCAGGGGGACAGCCCCAGCATTTT.